Each of the 26 T cell receptor beta chains below was sequenced from the same sample in a study of T cell repertoires in cytomegalovirus infection (dated by TCRdb to between 2019 and 2020). In light of the paper, this sample's treatment or condition label describes: in vitro stimulation with specific CMV peptide epitopes to enrich CMV-specific T cells. This sample was sequenced with an Illumina HiSeq 1500. TCRdb itself trimmed the public reads at Q25 with fastp, ran MiXCR and retained productive beta chains. Entries that share a CDR3 protein sequence are merged under the most common genes and DNA. This sample holds roughly 990,000 distinct CDR3 sequences; approximately 31% were observed only once. The top ten hold about an eighth of the sample. No antigen is known for these receptors. Sequences were derived from cultured CD8+ T cells from PBMCs, sampled from culture after CMV antigen stimulation. Receptors were obtained from a human donor in good health (CMV status not recorded). Some clones in this sample may be carry-over from other donors' samples.

The chain couples TRBV19 to TRBJ1-6; unclear D gene. The CDR3 is made up of 18 amino acids. Trimming stripped 7 bases from V and 0 bases from J, with 19 bases between. Germline-derived CDR1 and CDR2 are LNHDA and SQIVND (reference sequence). The CDR3 nucleotides are TGTGCCAGTAACTCAGGTCCGAAGTCAAGCTCCTATAATTCACCCCTCCACTTT. Translating it yields CASNSGPKSSSYNSPLHF.

This clonotype was detected ten times or more. This chain links TRBV7-2 with TRBJ2-5, with D possibly matching TRBD1 (5 bases). The germline V gene has CDR1 SGHTA and CDR2 FQGNSA. Trimming pared 2 bases from V and 1 base from J, leaving 8 bases between. The length of the CDR3 is 14 residues. This chain's CDR3 is CASSLLRGQETQYF. The DNA of the CDR3 is TGTGCCAGCAGCTTATTAAGGGGCCAAGAGACCCAGTACTTC.

This chain links TRBV14 with TRBJ1-1, with no clear D. Germline values: CDR1 SGHDN, CDR2 FVKESK. The CDR3 is made up of 13 amino acids. Trimming pared 4 bases from V and 3 bases from J, leaving 9 bases between. The CDR3 coding sequence is TGTGCCAGCAGCCGTCGAGGATACACTGAAGCTTTCTTT. It translates to CASSRRGYTEAFF.

The chain carries TRBV7-3 and TRBJ2-2; D remains unclear. Trimming removed 7 bases at V and 4 bases at J, with 10 bases between. The CDR3 totals 13 residues. The germline V gene has CDR1 SGHTA and CDR2 FQGTGA. The CDR3 is CASTWEFTGELFF. As DNA, the CDR3 is TGTGCCAGCACATGGGAATTCACCGGGGAGCTGTTTTTT. The entire variable domain, with the rest obtained from reference TRBV7-3 and TRBJ2-2, is as follows: GAGVSQTPSNKVTEKGKYVELRCDPISGHTALYWYRQSLGQGPEFLIYFQGTGAADDSGLPNDRFFAVRPEGSVSTLKIQRTERGDSAVYLCASTWEFTGELFFGEGSRLTVL.

This clonotype was detected a few times. V and J are TRBV27 and TRBJ1-1; weak D call: TRBD1 (6 bases). CDR3 length equals 16 residues. With 3 bases removed from V and 2 bases from J, the gap between germline ends came to 16 bases. Germline V gene data show CDR1 as MNHEY and CDR2 as SMNVEV (reference sequence). The CDR3: CASSFNTRGLNTEAFF. CDR3 in DNA: TGTGCCAGCAGTTTTAACACAAGGGGGTTAAACACTGAAGCTTTCTTT.

This chain links TRBV6-5 with TRBJ2-7; 10 bases match TRBD2. Germline V gives CDR1 MNHEY, CDR2 SVGAGI. V lost 8 bases, J lost 5 bases, and 6 bases stayed unmatched. The CDR3 is made up of 13 amino acids. The CDR3 spells CASAVSGGNEQYF. The CDR3 DNA sequence: TGTGCCAGCGCCGTTAGCGGGGGGAACGAGCAGTACTTC.

This sequence joins TRBV20-1 and TRBJ2-1; D remains unclear. Germline loops: CDR1 DFQATT, CDR2 SNEGSKA (reference sequence). The V end lost 6 bases, the J end lost 4 bases, and 19 bases lay between the germline ends. There are 15 residues in the CDR3. CDR3: CSAYLTVSPYNEQFF. DNA for the CDR3: TGCAGTGCCTATCTAACAGTATCCCCATACAATGAGCAGTTCTTC.

This clonotype appeared a single time. V is TRBV10-2 and J is TRBJ2-2, with 7 bases aligning to TRBD1. The junction had 6 bases not matched to a gene; V was cut back by 6 bases and J by 5 bases. Germline loops: CDR1 WSHSY, CDR2 SAAADI. The CDR3 has 14 amino acids. The CDR3 protein is CASRSGGRTGELFF. CDR3 nucleotide sequence: TGCGCCAGCAGGTCAGGGGGTCGGACCGGGGAGCTGTTTTTT.

CDR3 region: CARAGEGSYNEQFF. The CDR3 bases are TGTGCCAGAGCAGGGGAAGGGTCCTACAATGAGCAGTTCTTC. The chain joins TRBV2 to TRBJ2-1, with a weak D call TRBD1 (6 bases). The CDR3 consists of 14 residues. Between the trimmed V and J ends, which lost 9 bases and 1 base, there was a span of 13 bases. The germline CDR1 and CDR2 sequences are SNHLY and FYNNEI.

The chain employs TRBV7-9 and TRBJ1-1; 9 nucleotides agree with TRBD1. V dropped 5 bases and J dropped 5; count of bases not matched to a gene: 9. This CDR3 has 15 amino acids. Germline-derived CDR1 and CDR2 are SEHNR and FQNEAQ (reference sequence). The CDR3 DNA reads TGTGCCAGCAGCACCCAGACAGGGGGGGGGACTGAAGCTTTCTTT. Amino acids: CASSTQTGGGTEAFF.

This clonotype has more than one count but fewer than ten. V usage is TRBV19 and J usage is TRBJ1-5; 9 bases agree with TRBD1. Looked up from germline, CDR1 is LNHDA and CDR2 is SQIVND (reference sequence). The V segment lost 5 bases and the J segment 5 bases; nucleotides outside the gene matches: 7. This CDR3 is built from 15 residues. The chain's CDR3 is CASSFIRDRDQPQHF. Written as DNA, the CDR3 is TGTGCCAGTAGTTTCATCCGGGACAGGGATCAGCCCCAGCATTTT.

There are many counts of this clonotype. The chain combines TRBV15 with TRBJ2-3; D is uncertain. Germline V gives CDR1 LNHNV, CDR2 YYDKDF (reference sequence). V lost 0 bases, J lost 2 bases, and 15 bases lay in between. The CDR3 has 17 amino acids. The CDR3 bases are TGTGCCACCAGCAGAGACCCGGGCCTGGTAAACACAGATACGCAGTATTTT. It codes for CATSRDPGLVNTDTQYF.

Comments on this clonotype: The germline gene is not matched at one end of the junction; a read error may be the cause. V gene TRBV18 combines with J gene TRBJ1-3; D possibly corresponds to TRBD1 (5 bases). CDR1 KGHSH and CDR2 LQKENI come from the germline V gene. The CDR3 contains 15 residues. The CDR3: CASSPPDNSGNTTYF. CDR3 DNA sequence: TGTGCCAGCTCACCACCGGACAACTCTGGAAACACCACATATTTT. The variable domain in full, with the rest retrieved from reference TRBV18 and TRBJ1-3, is NAGVMQNPRHLVRRRGQEARLRCSPMKGHSHVYWYRQLPEEGLKFMVYLQKENIIDESGMPKERFSAEFPKEGPSILRIQQVVRGDSAAYFCASSPPDNSGNTTYFGEGSWLTVV.

The CDR3 protein is CASSERPGGNTEAFF. The CDR3, as DNA: TGTGCCAGCAGTGAAAGGCCAGGGGGGAACACTGAAGCTTTCTTT. This rearrangement joins TRBV6-1 to TRBJ1-1; 7 bases are a match to TRBD1. The CDR3 loop spans 15 amino acids. The V gene's germline CDR1 is MNHNS and CDR2 SASEGT. The J segment lost 1 base and the V segment lost 2 bases, leaving 4 bases of the junction unmatched.

The V gene is TRBV6-2 or TRBV6-3, the J gene TRBJ1-2; D is possibly TRBD1 (5 bases). The germline V gene has CDR1 MNHEY and CDR2 SVGEGT. The CDR3 spans 12 residues. Trimming took off 7 bases at V and 8 bases at J, with 14 bases between the two ends. CDR3 protein: CASTQGDRGYTF. CDR3 coding DNA: TGTGCCAGCACTCAAGGGGATCGCGGCTACACCTTC.

The rearrangement uses TRBV19 and TRBJ2-5; 8 bases match TRBD1. From germline, CDR1 is LNHDA and CDR2 SQIVND (reference sequence). This CDR3 contains 14 residues. V was clipped by 3 bases and J by 3 bases; unmatched bases: 3. The CDR3 is CASSIGQGEETQYF. The CDR3, as DNA: TGTGCCAGTAGTATCGGACAGGGTGAAGAGACCCAGTACTTC.

In its sample, this clonotype was seen many times. The chain combines TRBV7-2 with TRBJ2-3; D is uncertain. The CDR3 has 13 amino acids. Looked up from germline, CDR1 is SGHTA and CDR2 is FQGNSA. Trimming left V 2 bases short and J 6 bases short, with 9 bases between. The CDR3 sequence is CASSLLRADTQYF. DNA for the CDR3: TGTGCCAGCAGCTTATTACGGGCTGATACGCAGTATTTT.

This clonotype has only a few counts. The V and J genes are TRBV27 and TRBJ2-2; D not certain. Trimming left V 2 bases short and J 2 bases short, with 9 bases between. The germline V gene has CDR1 MNHEY and CDR2 SMNVEV (reference sequence). CDR3 length: 15 amino acids. DNA for the CDR3: TGTGCCAGCAGTTTAATGGCAGTTAACACCGGGGAGCTGTTTTTT. The encoded protein is CASSLMAVNTGELFF.

This clonotype came up a few times. This chain connects TRBV7-9 to TRBJ1-1, with D possibly being TRBD1 (6 bases). Trimming pared 5 bases from V and 7 bases from J, leaving 14 bases between. The CDR3 runs 13 residues. CDR1 and CDR2 from the germline V gene are SEHNR and FQNEAQ (reference sequence). This CDR3 reads CASSPGGGREAFF. The CDR3 region has the DNA TGTGCCAGCAGCCCCGGGGGGGGCCGTGAAGCTTTCTTT.

This clonotype was recorded at least ten times. This chain joins TRBV19 and TRBJ2-1; 11 positions match TRBD2. Germline V lookup: CDR1 LNHDA, CDR2 SQIVND (reference sequence). The CDR3 runs to 15 residues. V lost 9 bases and J lost 2; bases outside the gene matches: 6. The CDR3 nucleotides read TGTGCCAGCAGCATAGCGGGGGGGCCCTACAATGAGCAGTTCTTC. As protein: CASSIAGGPYNEQFF.

This clonotype was counted only a few times. This chain links TRBV12-5 with TRBJ1-1; D is possibly TRBD1 (5 bases). This CDR3 has 14 residues. Germline CDR1 and CDR2: LGHNT and FRNRAP. V lost 3 bases and J lost 3, with 11 bases in between. CDR3 residues: CASGLGTIHTEAFF. The CDR3, as DNA: TGTGCTAGTGGTTTAGGGACGATTCACACTGAAGCTTTCTTT. The full variable domain, with the rest looked up from reference TRBV12-5 and TRBJ1-1, is DARVTQTPRHKVTEMGQEVTMRCQPILGHNTVFWYRQTMMQGLELLAYFRNRAPLDDSGMPKDRFSAEMPDATLATLKIQPSEPRDSAVYFCASGLGTIHTEAFFGQGTRLTVV.

The V call is TRBV12-3 or TRBV12-4, the J call TRBJ1-1; no clear D gene. The CDR3 totals 13 residues. V lost 6 bases and J 7 bases, leaving 15 bases between the germline ends. This CDR3 is CASSPLREYEAFF. The CDR3 region has the DNA TGTGCCAGCAGCCCCCTACGGGAATATGAAGCTTTCTTT.

The chain couples TRBV7-4 to TRBJ1-5, with 7 nucleotides matching TRBD1. CDR3 length: 15 residues. Trimming took 5 bases from V and 6 from J; bases not matched to a gene: 10. Germline assignment: CDR1 SGHVT and CDR2 SQSDAQ. The CDR3 spells CASSLMVTGTQPQHF. CDR3 sequence (DNA): TGTGCCAGCAGCCTAATGGTGACAGGGACTCAGCCCCAGCATTTT.

In this sample, this clonotype turned up once. One junction end disagrees with the germline gene, perhaps due to a read error. This chain uses TRBV7-3 with TRBJ1-2, with D unclear. The CDR3 is 13 residues long. Germline V lookup: CDR1 SGHTA, CDR2 FQGTGA. The CDR3 loop reads CASSLRRVYGCTF. CDR3 coding DNA: TGTGCCAGCAGCCTAAGACGGGTCTATGGCTGCACCTTC.

This chain links TRBV7-9 with TRBJ2-7; unclear D gene. In germline, CDR1 is SEHNR, CDR2 FQNEAQ (reference sequence). V dropped 5 bases and J dropped 6 bases, with 14 bases sitting between them. There are 13 residues in the CDR3. The CDR3 is CASSPPEATEQYF. The CDR3, as DNA: TGTGCCAGCAGCCCGCCCGAAGCGACCGAGCAGTACTTC.

The chain employs TRBV9 and TRBJ2-2, with D possibly matching TRBD2 (5 bases). Germline values: CDR1 SGDLS, CDR2 YYNGEE. Trimming shortened V by 0 bases and J by 1 base, and 10 bases separated the two germline ends. This CDR3 contains 16 residues. The CDR3 region has the DNA TGTGCCAGCAGCGTAGACCGGGGTTGGAACACCGGGGAGCTGTTTTTT. It codes for CASSVDRGWNTGELFF.